The 21 T cell receptor beta chains given below trace back to one sample, sequenced in a study of blood T cell repertoires in COVID-19 (TCRdb year 2020). Preparation of the library involved the immunoSEQ multiplex PCR assay. As stored in TCRdb, this immuneACCESS dataset retains in-frame rearrangements with V and J assigned. A fraction of the clones does not appear; measured against another copy, unresolved V genes explain less than half of the discrepancy, and the remainder lacks a known reason. The sample table records about 280,000 clones; roughly 85% of these occur just once. Roughly 5.3% of the sample goes to the ten largest clones. Material for sequencing was PBMCs or T cells enriched from blood (not recorded which). Receptors originate from a man aged 40-55 years who had been exposed to COVID-19.

Concerning this clone itself: One junction end does not reproduce the germline sequence, and a read error may be involved. The chain couples TRBV13 to TRBJ1-6, with no clear D. The germline V gene encodes CDR1 PRHDT and CDR2 FYEKMQ (reference sequence). CDR3 length equals 12 residues. CDR3 amino acids: CASSSRNSLLHF. The CDR3 DNA reads TGTGCCAGCAGCTCCAGGAATTCACTCCTCCACTTT.

The chain couples TRBV30 to TRBJ2-5; 12 bases are shared with TRBD2. Germline V CDR1 and CDR2: GTSNPN, SVGIG (reference sequence). J lost 5 bases, V lost 5 bases, and 12 bases had no gene match. The CDR3 length is 16 residues. CDR3 nucleotide sequence: TGTGCCTGGGCCCCTGGACTAGCGGGAAGGGTGGAGACCCAGTACTTC. Protein sequence: CAWAPGLAGRVETQYF.

V usage is TRBV6-1 and J usage is TRBJ2-7; TRBD1 agrees at 8 bases. Germline CDR1 reads MNHNS; CDR2 reads SASEGT. Unmatched junction bases numbered 10, after V lost 2 bases and J lost 4 bases. The CDR3 spans 16 residues. CDR3 bases: TGTGCCAGCAGTGAATTGGGGACAGGTCCGGGATACGAGCAGTACTTC. Amino acid sequence: CASSELGTGPGYEQYF.

This clone showed up many times. The genes are TRBV18 and TRBJ2-7, with 11 bases fitting TRBD1. The germline gives CDR1 KGHSH, CDR2 LQKENI. The CDR3 is 15 residues long. J lost 6 bases, V lost 3 bases, and 7 bases had no gene match. The DNA for the CDR3 is TGTGCCAGCTCACCGAGCGGACAGGGGGCGTTCGAGCAGTACTTC. It yields the protein CASSPSGQGAFEQYF.

The table lists this clone with many counts. The gene calls are TRBV10-3 and TRBJ2-1; 14 bases are a match to TRBD2. The CDR3 is made up of 16 amino acids. Germline CDR1 ENHRY, CDR2 SYGVKD. J gave up 6 bases and V 3 bases, and 4 bases lay outside the gene matches. CDR3 amino acids: CAISDRTSGGFNEQFF. CDR3 nucleotide sequence: TGTGCCATCAGTGACCGGACTAGCGGGGGGTTCAATGAGCAGTTCTTC.

The genes are TRBV7-3 and TRBJ1-2; TRBD1 matches 7 bases. There are 15 residues in the CDR3. Germline trimming cut 5 bases from V and 6 bases from J; bases unmatched to any gene: 12. Germline V gene sequence: CDR1 SGHTA, CDR2 FQGTGA. The CDR3 DNA follows: TGTGCCAGCAGCCCTAGCAGGGGGGAAACGGATGGCTACACCTTC. It translates to CASSPSRGETDGYTF.

This clone was observed a few times. The V gene is TRBV2, the J gene TRBJ1-6; 9 bases match TRBD1. V lost 1 base to trimming and J lost 7 bases; unmatched junction nucleotides: 2. The CDR3 loop spans 15 amino acids. Germline lookup yields CDR1 SNHLY and CDR2 FYNNEI. In DNA form, the CDR3 reads TGTGCCAGCAGTGAAGAGGGGACAGGGAATTCACCCCTCCACTTT. As protein: CASSEEGTGNSPLHF.

The chain links TRBV29-1 to TRBJ2-7; 10 bases fit TRBD1. V dropped 2 bases and J dropped 3; count of bases not matched to a gene: 4. Germline V gene sequence: CDR1 SQVTM, CDR2 ANQGSEA. This CDR3 is 14 amino acids long. CDR3 nucleotide sequence: TGCAGCGTTGAAAGGACAGGGGGGAACTACGAGCAGTACTTC. Protein sequence: CSVERTGGNYEQYF.

The chain couples TRBV10-2 to TRBJ2-2; unclear D gene. The CDR3 has 15 amino acids. The germline gives CDR1 WSHSY, CDR2 SAAADI. V shed 4 bases and J shed 3 bases, with 12 bases lying between them. This CDR3 reads CASSVPTHDTGELFF. The CDR3, as DNA: TGCGCCAGCAGTGTCCCTACCCACGACACCGGGGAGCTGTTTTTT.

This clone was counted between two and nine times. This sequence joins TRBV12-3 or TRBV12-4 and TRBJ1-5; possibly TRBD1 for D (5 bases). This CDR3 has 13 residues. V gave up 8 bases and J gave up 4 bases, with 12 bases separating them. DNA of the CDR3: TGTGCCAGCGTGGGGCAGACAAATCAGCCCCAGCATTTT. It encodes CASVGQTNQPQHF.

The CDR3 region has the DNA TGTGCCAGCAGTTTATCGACAGGTTATAATTCACCCCTCCACTTT. Its translation is CASSLSTGYNSPLHF. This chain uses TRBV27 with TRBJ1-6; tentatively, D is TRBD1 (6 bases). This CDR3 has 15 amino acids. With 0 bases removed from V and 4 bases from J, the gap between germline ends came to 7 bases. Germline V gene lookup returns CDR1 MNHEY and CDR2 SMNVEV (reference sequence).

V gene TRBV10-3 combines with J gene TRBJ2-7; 8 positions agree with TRBD1. V was pared by 6 bases and J by 6 bases, with 7 bases of the junction left unmatched. The germline V gene has CDR1 ENHRY and CDR2 SYGVKD. The CDR3 is 13 amino acids. CDR3 DNA sequence: TGTGCCATCAGAAAGGACAGGGCGGTCGAGCAGTACTTC. It specifies CAIRKDRAVEQYF.

This clone appeared a single time. CDR3 nucleotide sequence: TGTGCCAGCAGCTTAGTGACCCGAGGACGGGAGTACAATGAGCAGTTCTTC. Protein: CASSLVTRGREYNEQFF. The V call is TRBV11-3, the J call TRBJ2-1, with D possibly matching TRBD2 (6 bases). Trimming removed 1 base at V and 4 bases at J, with 17 bases between. CDR1 and CDR2 from the germline V gene are SGHNT and YENEEA. The CDR3 runs 17 residues. Filled out from reference TRBV11-3 and TRBJ2-1, the complete variable domain reads EAGVVQSPRYKIIEKKQPVAFWCNPISGHNTLYWYLQNLGQGPELLIRYENEEAVDDSQLPKDRFSAERLKGVDSTLKIQPAELGDSAVYLCASSLVTRGREYNEQFFGPGTRLTVL.

The chain carries TRBV18 and TRBJ1-5; D call uncertain. CDR1 is KGHSH and CDR2 is LQKENI in the germline V gene. This CDR3 spans 15 amino acids. Trimming cost V 1 base and J 2 bases, with 9 bases left between them. The CDR3 region has the DNA TGTGCCAGCTCACCACGGGGAGTCGGCAATCAGCCCCAGCATTTT. Protein: CASSPRGVGNQPQHF. The full variable domain, in which reference TRBV18 and TRBJ1-5 provide the parts outside the CDR3, is NAGVMQNPRHLVRRRGQEARLRCSPMKGHSHVYWYRQLPEEGLKFMVYLQKENIIDESGMPKERFSAEFPKEGPSILRIQQVVRGDSAAYFCASSPRGVGNQPQHFGDGTRLSIL.

This rearrangement joins TRBV4-2 to TRBJ1-5, with a weak D call TRBD1 (6 bases). CDR1 is LGHNA and CDR2 is YNFKEQ in the germline V gene. Trimming pared 1 base from V and 7 bases from J, leaving 17 bases between. The CDR3 is 16 residues long. CDR3 amino acids: CASSQVPGETWQPQHF. The CDR3 DNA reads TGTGCCAGCAGCCAAGTACCAGGGGAGACTTGGCAGCCCCAGCATTTT.

The chain joins TRBV11-2 to TRBJ2-3; D gene ambiguous. Looked up from germline, CDR1 is SGHAT and CDR2 is FQNNGV. The CDR3 has 14 residues. Between the trimmed V and J ends, which lost 7 bases and 2 bases, there was a span of 13 bases. The CDR3 reads CASISVSYTDTQYF. The CDR3 DNA follows: TGTGCCAGCATCTCCGTGAGTTACACAGATACGCAGTATTTT.

CDR3 sequence: CASSPLSGSSYEQYF. CDR3 coding DNA: TGCGCCAGCAGCCCCCTTAGCGGCAGCTCCTACGAGCAGTACTTC. The chain is built from TRBV5-1 and TRBJ2-7; the D gene is possibly TRBD2 (6 bases). V lost 4 bases and J lost 0, with 14 bases in between. The CDR3 has 15 residues. Germline V gene sequence: CDR1 SGHRS, CDR2 YFSETQ. Combining the CDR3 with reference TRBV5-1 and TRBJ2-7 gives the whole variable domain KAGVTQTPRYLIKTRGQQVTLSCSPISGHRSVSWYQQTPGQGLQFLFEYFSETQRNKGNFPGRFSGRQFSNSRSEMNVSTLELGDSALYLCASSPLSGSSYEQYFGPGTRLTVT.

This clone was detected many times. The sample holds other DNA sequences that translate to the same CDR3. This chain joins TRBV30 and TRBJ1-5, with TRBD1 as a possible D gene (6 bases). Germline values: CDR1 GTSNPN, CDR2 SVGIG (reference sequence). The CDR3 runs 13 residues. Trimming shortened V by 0 bases and J by 6 bases, and 9 bases separated the two germline ends. CDR3 residues: CAWSVQGGQPQHF. The CDR3 DNA is TGTGCCTGGAGTGTCCAAGGGGGTCAGCCCCAGCATTTT.

The chain joins TRBV18 to TRBJ2-3; 7 nucleotides match TRBD1. With V trimmed by 6 bases and J by 0 bases, 15 bases remained unmatched. The CDR3 is made up of 18 amino acids. The V gene's germline CDR1 is KGHSH and CDR2 LQKENI. The CDR3 is CASSRRQGPYSSTDTQYF. In nucleotides, the CDR3 is TGTGCCAGCTCTCGAAGACAGGGACCGTACTCTAGCACAGATACGCAGTATTTT.

The CDR3: CASSRDRDYEQYF. The CDR3 DNA follows: TGTGCCAGCAGCCGCGACAGGGACTACGAGCAGTACTTC. The genes are TRBV7-2 and TRBJ2-7, with 7 positions matching TRBD1. Germline CDR1 SGHTA, CDR2 FQGNSA. J gave up 3 bases and V 5 bases, and 4 bases lay outside the gene matches. The length of the CDR3 is 13 residues. Filled out from reference TRBV7-2 and TRBJ2-7, the complete variable domain reads GAGVSQSPSNKVTEKGKDVELRCDPISGHTALYWYRQSLGQGLEFLIYFQGNSAPDKSGLPSDRFSAERTGGSVSTLTIQRTQQEDSAVYLCASSRDRDYEQYFGPGTRLTVT.

The chain joins TRBV6-5 to TRBJ2-7, with D perhaps matching TRBD1 (5 bases). Between the trimmed V and J ends, which lost 0 bases and 6 bases, there was a span of 12 bases. The CDR3 sequence is 14 residues long. Germline loops: CDR1 MNHEY, CDR2 SVGAGI. CDR3 in amino acids: CASSYSRPTAEQYF. CDR3 DNA sequence: TGTGCCAGCAGTTACTCGAGACCGACAGCCGAGCAGTACTTC.